This note documents a single T cell receptor (beta chain) sequence. The antigen is undetermined. The data stem from a study of cytotoxic CD8 clonotypes in ibrutinib-treated CLL. Study-wide results and limits: There were differences in sampling times between sustained-remission and progressing patients. The clonality went up when patients responded to ibrutinib and dropped back toward baseline at progression. T-cell clonality at baseline went above that of age-matched healthy donors and rose and fell with circulating CD8+ T-cell counts.

V dropped 4 bases and J dropped 4 bases, with 11 bases sitting between them. Germline V gives CDR1 LGHNA, CDR2 YSLEER. There are 13 residues in the CDR3. Assay: immunoSEQ multiplex PCR; the TCRdb copy retains only in-frame clones and omits some. The table lists about 130,000 clones, 79% of them singletons. The source of this sequence is a human donor with chronic lymphocytic leukemia. Sample: PBMCs, taken after 12 months of ibrutinib treatment. The rearrangement uses TRBV4-3 and TRBJ2-7; D gene unclear. The CDR3 is CASSPVPGYEQYF. The CDR3 DNA is TGCGCCAGCAGCCCCGTCCCCGGGTACGAGCAGTACTTC.